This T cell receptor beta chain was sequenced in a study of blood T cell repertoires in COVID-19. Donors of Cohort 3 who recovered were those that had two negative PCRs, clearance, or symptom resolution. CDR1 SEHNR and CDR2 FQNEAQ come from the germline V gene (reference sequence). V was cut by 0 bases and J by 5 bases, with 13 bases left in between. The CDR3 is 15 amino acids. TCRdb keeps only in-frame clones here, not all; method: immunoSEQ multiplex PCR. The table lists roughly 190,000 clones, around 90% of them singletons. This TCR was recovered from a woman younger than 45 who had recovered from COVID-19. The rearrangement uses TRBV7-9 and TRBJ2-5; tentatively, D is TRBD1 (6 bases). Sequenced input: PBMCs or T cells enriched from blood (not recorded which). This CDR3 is CASSLALRGVETQYF. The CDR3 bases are TGTGCCAGCAGCTTAGCGCTCAGGGGAGTCGAGACCCAGTACTTC.